Listed below are T cell receptor beta chains from one sample, sequenced in a study of blood T cell repertoires in COVID-19. Produced via immunoSEQ multiplex PCR; TCRdb's table is partial and in-frame only. This sample has around 50,000 clones; 70% to 90% occur once, and the top ten carry approximately 5.3%. The sample consisted of peripheral blood. Receptor source: a human donor in a cohort sampled during active COVID-19. Each CDR3 is given with its conserved first and last residue. Each record gives: J gene, clone size, CDR3 length, V gene, D gene, CDR3 DNA, CDR3 protein. The D gene is left open where the match is weak. Not all rows give a size; the values are once, few, many and, for expanded clones, a class.

TRBJ2-5,.,14,TRBV7-2,.,TGTGCCAGCAGCCAACCTCAGGGCCAAGAGACCCAGTACTTC,CASSQPQGQETQYF
TRBJ2-2,.,19,TRBV15,TRBD2,TGTGCCACCAGCAGTCGGACTAGCGGGGGCCGAGGGAGCACCGGGGAGCTGTTTTTT,CATSSRTSGGRGSTGELFF
TRBJ2-7,.,14,TRBV24-1,TRBD2,TGTGCCACCAGTGAAGCGGGACGGACCTACGAGCAGTACTTC,CATSEAGRTYEQYF
TRBJ1-2,.,11,TRBV20-1,.,TGCAGTGCTAACTGGGGGCAAGGCTACACCTTC,CSANWGQGYTF
TRBJ1-2,.,15,TRBV7-9,TRBD1,TGTGCCAGCAGCTTAGCGAGCGCGGACAGGGTAGGCTACACCTTC,CASSLASADRVGYTF
TRBJ2-5,.,14,TRBV11-2,TRBD2,TGTGCCAGCAGCTTGACTAGCGGGGGCGGGACCCAGTACTTC,CASSLTSGGGTQYF
TRBJ2-1,.,15,TRBV19,TRBD1,TGTGCCAGTAGTAGGGACAGGGGTAACTACAATGAGCAGTTCTTC,CASSRDRGNYNEQFF
TRBJ2-3,few,14,TRBV11-1,TRBD1,TGTGCCAGCAGCTTTGGGACAGGCACAGATACGCAGTATTTT,CASSFGTGTDTQYF
TRBJ1-3,.,17,TRBV9,TRBD1,TGTGCCAGCAGCGTGGGAGACAGGGGGCGAAGTGGAAACACCATATATTTT,CASSVGDRGRSGNTIYF
TRBJ2-7,few,12,TRBV5-4,TRBD2,TGTGCCTGGCGGGAGGGGAGGAGAGAGCAGTACTTC,CAWREGRREQYF
TRBJ2-2,.,13,TRBV11-3,TRBD2,TGTGCCAGCAGCTTGCGGGGGAACGGGGAGCTGTTTTTT,CASSLRGNGELFF
TRBJ2-7,.,13,TRBV30,TRBD1,TGTGCCTGGGGGACAGGGGTAGGATACGAGCAGTACTTC,CAWGTGVGYEQYF
TRBJ2-5,.,18,TRBV3-1/TRBV3-2,TRBD2,TGTGCCAGCAGCCAACTAGGCGGCAGCGGGGGGGCATCCGAGACCCAGTACTTC,CASSQLGGSGGASETQYF
TRBJ1-6,.,16,TRBV4-3,.,TGCGCCAGCAGCTCCAGCTCCCAGACATTATATTCACCCCTCCACTTT,CASSSSSQTLYSPLHF
TRBJ1-1,.,13,TRBV19,.,TGTGCCAGTAGCCAGGTTGGGAACACTGAAGCTTTCTTT,CASSQVGNTEAFF
TRBJ1-5,.,16,TRBV11-2,TRBD1,TGTGCCAGCAGCCTTACCGGGACAGGGGGCAATCAGCCCCAGCATTTT,CASSLTGTGGNQPQHF
TRBJ2-3,.,15,TRBV6-4,TRBD2,TGTGCCAGCAGTGAAGGGGCGGGGGGTCGAGATACGCAGTATTTT,CASSEGAGGRDTQYF
TRBJ1-5,.,14,TRBV7-2,.,TGTGCCAGCAGCTTAGAAGGCTCCAGGCAGCCCCAGCATTTT,CASSLEGSRQPQHF
TRBJ1-2,.,12,TRBV6-5,TRBD1,TGTGCCAGCACCTTGGACAGGGTTGGCTACACCTTC,CASTLDRVGYTF
TRBJ2-2,.,18,TRBV5-5,TRBD2,TGTGCCAGCAGCTTAGGGACTAGCGGGGGACGGAACACCGGGGAGCTGTTTTTT,CASSLGTSGGRNTGELFF
TRBJ1-2,.,12,TRBV5-6,.,TGTGCCAGCAGCTTGAAATATCCTGGCTACACCTTC,CASSLKYPGYTF
TRBJ2-7,.,14,TRBV5-1,TRBD2,TGCGCCAGCAGCCTCGGGACTAGCATCGGCGAGCAGTACTTC,CASSLGTSIGEQYF
TRBJ1-1,.,16,TRBV5-1,TRBD1,TGCGCCAGCAGCCTCAGGGACAGGGGGATAACCACTGAAGCTTTCTTT,CASSLRDRGITTEAFF
TRBJ2-1,.,13,TRBV7-2,TRBD1,TGTGCCAGCAGCACGGACAGGGCGAATGAGCAGTTCTTC,CASSTDRANEQFF
TRBJ2-5,few,16,TRBV14,.,TGTGCCAGCAGCCAAGAATCCGTGTCCAAGAGAGAGACCCAGTACTTC,CASSQESVSKRETQYF
TRBJ1-3,.,14,TRBV5-1,TRBD1,TGCGCCAGCAGCCGGGACAGGGAAGCCAACACCATATATTTT,CASSRDREANTIYF
TRBJ1-5,.,17,TRBV9,TRBD1,TGTGCCTGCCCCCCCGGAACTCCGGGACAGGGGGATCAGCCCCAGCATTTT,CACPPGTPGQGDQPQHF
TRBJ1-1,.,12,TRBV28,.,TGTGCCAGTCGGGAGGGGAACACTGAAGCTTTCTTT,CASREGNTEAFF
TRBJ2-7,.,14,TRBV5-4,TRBD1,TGTGCCAGCAGCTTGGACAGGGGGCCCTACGAGCAGTACTTC,CASSLDRGPYEQYF
TRBJ2-7,.,13,TRBV2,.,TGTGCCAGCAGTGAATTGGAGGGGAACGAGCAGTACTTC,CASSELEGNEQYF
TRBJ1-1,.,16,TRBV7-9,TRBD1,TGTGCCAGCAGCTCCTTGGCAGGGGGTTTAAACACTGAAGCTTTCTTT,CASSSLAGGLNTEAFF
TRBJ1-1,.,13,TRBV29-1,.,TGCAGCGTGATGAAGGGGGGGGGTTCTGAAGCTTTCTTT,CSVMKGGGSEAFF
TRBJ1-2,.,13,TRBV7-3,.,TGTGCCAGCAGCCCGGGACGGGAGTATGGCTACACCTTC,CASSPGREYGYTF
TRBJ1-6,.,16,TRBV11-2,TRBD1,TGTGCCAGCAGCATTAGGGGGCAGGGAAATAATTCACCCCTCCACTTT,CASSIRGQGNNSPLHF
TRBJ2-7,.,15,TRBV5-5,TRBD1,TGTGCCAGCACTCAGAAACCGGGACAGGGGTACGAGCAGTACTTC,CASTQKPGQGYEQYF
TRBJ2-6,.,18,TRBV27,TRBD1,TGTGCCAGCACCCCTCAAGGGACAGGGGGCTCTGGGGCCAACGTCCTGACTTTC,CASTPQGTGGSGANVLTF
TRBJ2-7,.,14,TRBV28,.,TGTGCCAGCAGCCTGACAGGAATTTCCTACGAGCAGTACTTC,CASSLTGISYEQYF
TRBJ2-3,.,18,TRBV5-8,TRBD2,TGTGCCAGCAGCCCCGGACTAGCGGGGGGGTGGAGCACAGATACGCAGTATTTT,CASSPGLAGGWSTDTQYF
TRBJ2-5,.,16,TRBV18,TRBD2,TGTGCCAGCTCACTCCGGACTAGCGGGGCGCAAGAGACCCAGTACTTC,CASSLRTSGAQETQYF
TRBJ2-3,once,14,TRBV24-1,.,TGTGCCACCGGGGGGGGGCCCGGAGGAGATACGCAGTATTTT,CATGGGPGGDTQYF
TRBJ1-1,.,15,TRBV9,.,TGTGCCAGCTCTTCAGACAGCGCGATGAACACTGAAGCTTTCTTT,CASSSDSAMNTEAFF
TRBJ2-7,.,13,TRBV5-1,TRBD1,TGCGTCAGCCGGGGACAGGGGTCCTACGAGCAGTACTTC,CVSRGQGSYEQYF
TRBJ2-2,.,16,TRBV24-1,TRBD1,TGTGCCACCAGTGACACTGGACAGGGGGGCACCGGGGAGCTGTTTTTT,CATSDTGQGGTGELFF
TRBJ2-1,.,13,TRBV15,TRBD2,TGTGCCACCAGGCGGGGGGGCGGCGATGAGCAGTTCTTC,CATRRGGGDEQFF
TRBJ2-3,.,14,TRBV29-1,TRBD2,TGCAGCGTTAGCTTAGCGGGTGGCACAGATACGCAGTATTTT,CSVSLAGGTDTQYF
TRBJ1-6,.,12,TRBV11-2,.,TGTGCCAGCAGCTTCGGAGGGGCACCCCTCCACTTT,CASSFGGAPLHF
TRBJ2-3,.,14,TRBV4-1,.,TGCGCCAGCAGCCAAGAGGTAGTCTCAGATACGCAGTATTTT,CASSQEVVSDTQYF
TRBJ2-5,.,14,TRBV13,.,TGTGCCAGCAGCCCTCGGGGGTACCAAGAGACCCAGTACTTC,CASSPRGYQETQYF
TRBJ1-2,.,12,TRBV30,.,TGTGCCCAAGGGGCATCTGTCTATGGCTACACCTTC,CAQGASVYGYTF